Following are 13 T cell receptor beta chains from one sample sequenced in a study of T cells after yellow fever vaccination. A single record per CDR3 protein comes from TCRdb applying MiXCR to the 5' RACE reads. The sample consists of roughly 300,000 distinct CDR3 sequences, approximately 8% of them appearing once. Sequencing used PBMCs, obtained about 49 days after the first yellow fever vaccination. The source of these receptors is a man between 18 and 29 years old who received the YFV17D yellow fever vaccine.

Only a few counts were recorded for this clonotype. V is TRBV4-1 and J is TRBJ2-4; unclear D gene. Trimming shortened V by 3 bases and J by 0 bases, and 9 bases separated the two germline ends. The V gene's germline CDR1 is MGHRA and CDR2 YSYEKL. The CDR3 has 15 amino acids. This chain's CDR3 is CASSHASSAKNIQYF. As DNA, the CDR3 is TGCGCCAGCAGCCACGCTTCGTCAGCCAAAAACATTCAGTACTTC.

The chain carries TRBV29-1 and TRBJ2-2; D unresolved. V dropped 7 bases and J dropped 2 bases, with 8 bases sitting between them. The CDR3 has 12 residues. Germline CDR1 and CDR2: SQVTM and ANQGSEA. The CDR3 bases are TGCAGCGCCACCTACAACACCGGGGAGCTGTTTTTT. It is translated as CSATYNTGELFF.

This clonotype came up a few times. This chain connects TRBV23-1 to TRBJ1-6, with D unclear. TRBV23-1 carries the ORF label, with uncertain function. The CDR3 is 15 residues long. Deletions cut 2 bases from V and 7 bases from J, with 12 bases between. CDR3 residues: CASSQKNTPNSPLHF. CDR3 sequence (DNA): TGCGCCAGCAGTCAAAAGAACACGCCGAATTCACCCCTCCACTTT.

The sample holds a few counts of this clonotype. The gene calls are TRBV5-6 and TRBJ1-5; D ambiguous. The CDR3 spans 14 residues. Germline CDR1 reads SGHDT; CDR2 reads YYEEEE. The V end was cut by 4 bases, the J end by 7 bases, with 15 bases between. The CDR3 coding sequence is TGTGCCAGCAGCCGAATAACTTCGCGGCAGCCCCAGCATTTT. Its protein product is CASSRITSRQPQHF. Full variable domain (remainder filled in from reference TRBV5-6 and TRBJ1-5): DAGVTQSPTHLIKTRGQQVTLRCSPKSGHDTVSWYQQALGQGPQFIFQYYEEEERQRGNFPDRFSGHQFPNYSSELNVNALLLGDSALYLCASSRITSRQPQHFGDGTRLSIL.

This clonotype was found a few times. V usage is TRBV6-6 and J usage is TRBJ1-1, with D uncertain. V was cut by 0 bases and J by 11 bases, with 13 bases left in between. The CDR3 consists of 13 residues. Germline-derived CDR1 and CDR2 are MNHNY and SVGAGI (reference sequence). CDR3 bases: TGTGCCAGCAGTTACTCTGGCAGCTTTGGGGCTTTCTTT. Its translation: CASSYSGSFGAFF.

At least ten counts were recorded for this clonotype. Its ends do not fully match the called genes, so a read error is possible. The V and J genes are TRBV6-2 or TRBV6-3 and TRBJ2-5; TRBD1 might be the D (5 bases). Germline CDR1 and CDR2: MNHEY and SVGEGT. The CDR3 spans 12 residues. The chain's CDR3 is CASSPGLETQYF. The CDR3 bases are TGCGCCAGCAGCCCAGGGTTGGAGACCCAGTACTTC.

The genes are TRBV7-8 and TRBJ2-3; no reliable D call. Trimming cost V 3 bases and J 6 bases, with 10 bases left between them. The CDR3 has 13 residues. Germline loops: CDR1 SGHVS, CDR2 FQNEAQ. CDR3: CASSFSDGDTQYF. The CDR3 nucleotides are TGTGCCAGCAGCTTTTCGGACGGGGATACGCAGTATTTT.

Only a few counts were recorded for this clonotype. This rearrangement joins TRBV4-3 to TRBJ2-2; D unresolved. The CDR3 loop spans 16 amino acids. In germline, CDR1 is LGHNA, CDR2 YSLEER. Trimming shortened V by 0 bases and J by 0 bases, and 8 bases separated the two germline ends. The CDR3 here is CASSQDPESNTGELFF. For the CDR3, the DNA is TGCGCCAGCAGCCAAGATCCGGAGTCGAACACCGGGGAGCTGTTTTTT.

This clonotype was counted only a few times. The chain couples TRBV18 to TRBJ1-6; TRBD1 might be the D (5 bases). Germline V gene data show CDR1 as KGHSH and CDR2 as LQKENI. V lost 3 bases and J 3 bases, leaving 12 bases between the germline ends. The CDR3 has 16 amino acids. The CDR3 DNA reads TGTGCCAGCTCACCCCGGGGGAGCCTCTATAATTCACCCCTCCACTTT. It is translated as CASSPRGSLYNSPLHF.

This clonotype was seen a handful of times. This chain joins TRBV5-1 and TRBJ1-3; no clear D gene. Deletions cut 0 bases from V and 4 bases from J, with 11 bases between. Germline CDR1 is SGHRS and CDR2 is YFSETQ. This CDR3 has 15 amino acids. Written as DNA, the CDR3 is TGCGCCAGCAGCTTGGAGTGGGGTATAGGAAACACCATATATTTT. Its translation is CASSLEWGIGNTIYF.

This clonotype was picked up a small number of times. The chain is built from TRBV10-3 and TRBJ2-3; D may be TRBD1 or TRBD2 (5 bases each). V was cut by 4 bases and J by 6 bases, with 23 bases left in between. Germline lookup yields CDR1 ENHRY and CDR2 SYGVKD. The CDR3 spans 17 residues. This chain's CDR3 is CAISVNGRGEGSDTQYF. The CDR3 DNA follows: TGTGCCATCAGTGTAAACGGTCGAGGAGAGGGGTCGGATACGCAGTATTTT.

This clonotype was observed many times. The J gene is TRBJ2-5, the V gene TRBV20-1; 14 bases fit TRBD2. The ends lost 6 bases at V and 2 bases at J; junction bases unmatched: 11. Germline V gives CDR1 DFQATT, CDR2 SNEGSKA (reference sequence). The CDR3 spans 17 residues. CDR3 DNA sequence: TGCAGTGCCCCGCGGGGGACTAGCGGGGGTGAACAAGAGACCCAGTACTTC. This gives the protein CSAPRGTSGGEQETQYF.

This clonotype was detected only a few times. This chain uses TRBV5-1 with TRBJ2-3; TRBD1 matches at 9 bases. The CDR3 totals 16 residues. Germline assignment: CDR1 SGHRS and CDR2 YFSETQ. J was trimmed by 5 bases and V by 0 bases; bases with no gene match: 7. DNA of the CDR3: TGCGCCAGCAGCTTGGCCGGGACGGGACAGGGAGATACGCAGTATTTT. Its protein product is CASSLAGTGQGDTQYF.